This T cell receptor (beta chain) comes out of a study of blood T cell repertoires in COVID-19. Turning to the study itself: Specimens from acute and convalescent COVID-19 originated in the United States, Italy and Spain. The analysed material was cDNA or gDNA that came from T cells, B-cell-depleted T cells, or PBMCs.

Between the trimmed V and J ends, which lost 5 bases and 1 base, there was a span of 11 bases. This CDR3 is built from 13 residues. CDR1 DFQATT and CDR2 SNEGSKA come from the germline V gene (reference sequence). Patients in Seattle were enrolled during active infection, then followed longitudinally. Study processing details: Reference gene primers were amplified, and this amplification served to estimate nucleated cell counts. Only in-frame clones appear in the TCRdb table, and some are missing; sequencing was by immunoSEQ multiplex PCR. The DNA was the basis for D and trimming; V, J and clone size are from that table. The repertoire holds hundreds of thousands of clones, about 87% seen once, with around 12% in the top ten.

The sample comprised peripheral blood. This clonotype originated in a woman between 45 and 60 years old with COVID-19, enrolled during active disease. V and J are TRBV20-1 and TRBJ1-1; D unresolved. This CDR3 reads CSAGETGNTEAFF. For the CDR3, the DNA is TGCAGTGCTGGTGAAACGGGGAACACTGAAGCTTTCTTT.